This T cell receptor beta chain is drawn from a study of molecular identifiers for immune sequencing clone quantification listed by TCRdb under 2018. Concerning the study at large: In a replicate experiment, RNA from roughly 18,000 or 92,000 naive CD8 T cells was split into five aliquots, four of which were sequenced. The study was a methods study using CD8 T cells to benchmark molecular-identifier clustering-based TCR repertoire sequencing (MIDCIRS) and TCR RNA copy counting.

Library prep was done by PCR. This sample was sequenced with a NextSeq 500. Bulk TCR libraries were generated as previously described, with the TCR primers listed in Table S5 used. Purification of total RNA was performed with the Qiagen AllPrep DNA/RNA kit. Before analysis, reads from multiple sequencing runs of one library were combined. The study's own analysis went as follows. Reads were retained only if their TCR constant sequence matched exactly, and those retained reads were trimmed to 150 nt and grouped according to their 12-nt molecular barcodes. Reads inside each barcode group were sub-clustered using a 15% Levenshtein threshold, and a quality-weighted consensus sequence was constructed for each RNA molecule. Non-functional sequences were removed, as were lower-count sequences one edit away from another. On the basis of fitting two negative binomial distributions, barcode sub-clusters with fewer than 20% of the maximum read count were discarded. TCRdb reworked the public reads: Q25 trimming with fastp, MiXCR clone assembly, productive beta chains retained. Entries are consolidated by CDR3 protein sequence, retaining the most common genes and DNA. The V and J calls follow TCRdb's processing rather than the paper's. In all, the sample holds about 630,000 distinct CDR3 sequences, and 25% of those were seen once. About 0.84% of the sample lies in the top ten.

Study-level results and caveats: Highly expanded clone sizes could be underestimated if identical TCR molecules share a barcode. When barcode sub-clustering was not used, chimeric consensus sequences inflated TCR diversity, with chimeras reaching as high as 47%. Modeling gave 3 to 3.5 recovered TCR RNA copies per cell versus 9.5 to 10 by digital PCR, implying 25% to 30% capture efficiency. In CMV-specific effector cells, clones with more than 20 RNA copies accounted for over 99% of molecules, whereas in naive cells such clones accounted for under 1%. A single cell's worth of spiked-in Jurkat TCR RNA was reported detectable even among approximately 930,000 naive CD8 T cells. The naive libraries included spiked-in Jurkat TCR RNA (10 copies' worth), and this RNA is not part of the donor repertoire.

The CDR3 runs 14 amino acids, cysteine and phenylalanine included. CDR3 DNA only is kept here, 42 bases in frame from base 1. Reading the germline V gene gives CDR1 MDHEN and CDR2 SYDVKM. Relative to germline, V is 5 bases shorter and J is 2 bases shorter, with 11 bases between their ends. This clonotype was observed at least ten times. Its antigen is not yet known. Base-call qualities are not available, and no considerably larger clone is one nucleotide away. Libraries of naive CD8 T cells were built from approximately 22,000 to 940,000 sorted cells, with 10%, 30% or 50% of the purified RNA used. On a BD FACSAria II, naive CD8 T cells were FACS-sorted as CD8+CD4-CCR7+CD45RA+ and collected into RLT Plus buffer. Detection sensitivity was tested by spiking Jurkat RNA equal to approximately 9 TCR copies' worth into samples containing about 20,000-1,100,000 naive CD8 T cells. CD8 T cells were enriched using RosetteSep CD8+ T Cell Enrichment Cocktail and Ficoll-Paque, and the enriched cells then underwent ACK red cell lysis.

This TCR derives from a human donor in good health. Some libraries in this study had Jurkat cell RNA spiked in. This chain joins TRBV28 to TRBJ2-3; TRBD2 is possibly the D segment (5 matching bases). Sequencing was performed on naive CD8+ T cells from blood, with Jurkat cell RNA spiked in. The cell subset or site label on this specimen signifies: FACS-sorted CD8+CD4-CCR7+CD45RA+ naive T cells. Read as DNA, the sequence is TGTGCCAGCAGTCTAACGGGAACCACAGATACGCAGTATTTT. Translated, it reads CASSLTGTTDTQYF.